The 7 T cell receptor beta chains reported below all come from one sample, sequenced in a study of beta chain features in type 1 diabetes. No cognate antigen is known for these TCRs. The entirety of the isolated RNA underwent reverse transcription, so expressed TCRB transcripts were sequenced. Sequencing used immunoSEQ multiplex PCR; TCRdb keeps in-frame clones, though not all of them. The data contain roughly 350,000 clones, 9.6% of them singletons. General study points: Among patients with Type 1 diabetes, TCRB CDR3s were moderately but significantly shorter in every one of the four CD4+ subsets.

Specimen: central memory CD4+ T cells from blood. The receptors come from a young man with type 1 diabetes.

The chain carries TRBV11-2 and TRBJ2-1; 8 bases align to TRBD2. The CDR3 runs 16 residues. The junction had 13 bases not matched to a gene; V was cut back by 5 bases and J by 7 bases. Germline CDR1 SGHAT, CDR2 FQNNGV. Here the CDR3 reads CASSRTGAGGGNEQFF. CDR3 DNA sequence: TGTGCCAGCAGCCGAACCGGGGCGGGAGGAGGTAATGAGCAGTTCTTC.

The gene calls are TRBV6-1 and TRBJ2-5; D is possibly TRBD1 (6 bases). The CDR3 covers 13 residues. Trimming left V 8 bases short and J 3 bases short, with 13 bases between. Germline assignment: CDR1 MNHNS and CDR2 SASEGT. As DNA, the CDR3 is TGTGCCAGCCAGGGGTTGGGGAAAGAGACCCAGTACTTC. The encoded protein is CASQGLGKETQYF.

The V call is TRBV15, the J call TRBJ1-2, with D maybe TRBD1 (5 bases). The CDR3 runs to 16 residues. V lost 6 bases and J 6 bases, leaving 23 bases between the germline ends. Germline CDR1 is LNHNV and CDR2 is YYDKDF (reference sequence). The DNA of the CDR3 is TGTGCCACCAGGCCCAGGGCAGGGAGAATCGGTGATGGCTACACCTTC. Its translation is CATRPRAGRIGDGYTF.

This clone was observed a few times. The chain carries TRBV6-4 and TRBJ1-1; D not resolved. Between the trimmed V and J ends, which lost 5 bases and 3 bases, there was a span of 10 bases. CDR1 MRHNA and CDR2 SNTAGT come from the germline V gene. The CDR3 is made up of 13 amino acids. CDR3 in DNA: TGTGCCAGCAGTCTCGAAGAGGACACTGAAGCTTTCTTT. Protein product: CASSLEEDTEAFF.

This clone was seen only a few times. This chain uses TRBV14 with TRBJ2-1; D is ambiguous. Trimming removed 0 bases from V and 3 bases from J, with 12 bases in between. This CDR3 comprises 16 residues. The V gene's germline CDR1 is SGHDN and CDR2 FVKESK. The CDR3 sequence: CASSQDYPYRYNEQFF. The CDR3 DNA reads as TGTGCCAGCAGCCAAGATTACCCGTATCGCTACAATGAGCAGTTCTTC.

The chain carries TRBV11-1 and TRBJ2-5, with 10 bases fitting TRBD1. Trimming took 6 bases from V and 5 from J; bases not matched to a gene: 6. Per the germline V gene, CDR1 is SGHAT and CDR2 is FQDESV (reference sequence). This CDR3 comprises 14 residues. CDR3 region: CASRQRQGAETQYF. CDR3 in DNA: TGTGCCAGCAGGCAAAGACAGGGGGCCGAGACCCAGTACTTC.

A word on this clone: A junction end diverges from the germline sequence, so it may reflect a read error. V and J are TRBV5-4 and TRBJ2-1; 9 nucleotides line up with TRBD1. CDR1 and CDR2 from the germline V gene are SGHNT and YYREEE (reference sequence). The CDR3 consists of 16 residues. This CDR3 is CASSHSGTGISDEQFF. In nucleotides, the CDR3 is TGCGCCAGCAGCCACTCCGGGACAGGGATATCAGATGAGCAGTTCTTC. Full variable domain (outside the CDR3, taken from reference TRBV5-4 and TRBJ2-1): ETGVTQSPTHLIKTRGQQVTLRCSSQSGHNTVSWYQQALGQGPQFIFQYYREEENGRGNFPPRFSGLQFPNYSSELNVNALELDDSALYLCASSHSGTGISDEQFFGPGTRLTVL.